The clone carrying this T cell receptor beta chain was observed a single time. No antigen is known for it. Treatment meaning: roughly 11-day PBMC culture with coronavirus spike peptide pools or control peptides (ViraFEST assay). This sample is drawn from a study of vaccination and CD4 T cells after COVID-19. Looking at the study overall: The makeup of the convalescents was six males and four females, two of them Hispanic. Investigators took post-vaccine samples a median roughly 72 days after dose two, within a range of 14 to 241.

Overall study results and limits: Spike mono-reactivity held for 304 of 307 vaccine-specific clones in convalescent patients. A median roughly 86% of convalescent patients' SARS-CoV-2-reactive clones emerged only after vaccination.

The CDR3 loop spans 13 amino acids. Per germline, CDR1 SGHNT and CDR2 YYREEE (reference sequence). Trimming stripped 0 bases from V and 10 bases from J, with 11 bases between. Cultured CD4+ T-cell DNA underwent Oncomine TCR Beta short-read sequencing. TCRdb redid the calling of the PCR reads with MiXCR, one entry per CDR3 protein. The table includes fewer than 20,000 distinct CDR3 sequences, about 39% detected once. V is TRBV5-4 and J is TRBJ2-1, with D perhaps TRBD1 (5 bases). This sequence was found in a human donor who had recovered from COVID-19. Material: CD4+ T cells from blood, cultured in vitro, obtained before SARS-CoV-2 vaccination. Here the CDR3 DNA reads TGTGCCAGCAGCTTGGTTGTCCAGGGCGAGCAGTTCTTC. It specifies CASSLVVQGEQFF.